A single sample gave rise to the 20 T cell receptor beta chains below, sequenced in a study of PD-L1 blockade in urothelial cancer. TCRdb keeps only in-frame clones here, not all; method: immunoSEQ multiplex PCR. The sample lists some 60,000 clones; about 86% were seen once. Material: PBMCs, obtained around atezolizumab (anti-PD-L1) treatment. These receptors were taken from a man aged 50-60 years with urothelial cancer.

This clone was found once. The junction does not match germline at one end; this may be a read error. The chain has TRBV7-9 and TRBJ2-1; the match to TRBD2 covers 7 bases. The germline V gene encodes CDR1 SEHNR and CDR2 FQNEAQ (reference sequence). CDR3 length: 12 amino acids. DNA for the CDR3: TGTGCCAGCAGACTAGGGGAGGGAAGTAGGGTCTTC. Translation gives CASRLGEGSRVF.

This rearrangement joins TRBV6-5 to TRBJ2-3; TRBD2 might be the D (5 bases). The CDR3 totals 13 residues. V was shortened by 6 bases and J by 3 bases, with 10 bases between the two germline ends. In germline, CDR1 is MNHEY, CDR2 SVGAGI. CDR3 DNA sequence: TGTGCCAGCAGGATCGGGGTAACAGATACGCAGTATTTT. This codes for CASRIGVTDTQYF.

The V and J genes are TRBV6-6 and TRBJ1-1; D may be TRBD1 (5 bases). Between the trimmed V and J ends, which lost 0 bases and 1 base, there was a span of 9 bases. Germline CDR1 is MNHNY and CDR2 is SVGAGI (reference sequence). This CDR3 has 15 residues. CDR3 in amino acids: CASSYSPGPNTEAFF. CDR3 DNA: TGTGCCAGCAGTTACTCGCCAGGGCCGAACACTGAAGCTTTCTTT.

The rearrangement links TRBV10-2 to TRBJ1-6, with TRBD1 matching over 7 bases. This CDR3 comprises 16 residues. V trimming: 3 bases; J trimming: 10 bases; junction bases outside the gene matches: 12. Germline CDR1 is WSHSY and CDR2 is SAAADI. DNA of the CDR3: TGCGCCAGCAGTGAAACAAGGGGGCCGGTTGGGTCACCCCTCCACTTT. Protein product: CASSETRGPVGSPLHF.

The chain uses TRBV5-1 and TRBJ2-7; the match to TRBD1 covers 9 bases. The CDR3 covers 17 residues. Germline V gene data show CDR1 as SGHRS and CDR2 as YFSETQ. V gave up 1 base and J gave up 6 bases; unmatched junction bases: 14. The CDR3 here is CASSLYGQGPGIGEQYF. For the CDR3, the DNA is TGCGCCAGCAGCTTGTACGGACAGGGGCCAGGAATTGGCGAGCAGTACTTC. The full variable domain, completed using reference TRBV5-1 and TRBJ2-7, is KAGVTQTPRYLIKTRGQQVTLSCSPISGHRSVSWYQQTPGQGLQFLFEYFSETQRNKGNFPGRFSGRQFSNSRSEMNVSTLELGDSALYLCASSLYGQGPGIGEQYFGPGTRLTVT.

The chain recombines TRBV2 with TRBJ1-5; perhaps TRBD1 as D (5 bases). This CDR3 region has 15 residues. The germline V and J ends were trimmed by 6 bases and 0 bases, with 12 bases remaining between them. Germline V gene sequence: CDR1 SNHLY, CDR2 FYNNEI. CDR3 sequence reads: CASRGRGYSNQPQHF. The CDR3 nucleotides read TGTGCCAGCAGGGGGCGGGGCTATAGCAATCAGCCCCAGCATTTT.

There are a few counts of this clone. The genes are TRBV18 and TRBJ1-3; possibly TRBD1 for D (6 bases). Trimming shortened V by 4 bases and J by 5 bases, and 18 bases separated the two germline ends. In germline, CDR1 is KGHSH, CDR2 LQKENI. This CDR3 has 16 amino acids. For the CDR3, the DNA is TGTGCCAGCTCACTGCAGGCGGGGGCGTCCAGAAACACCATATATTTT. Its translation: CASSLQAGASRNTIYF.

The chain uses TRBV19 and TRBJ2-1; TRBD2 matches at 9 bases. The germline CDR1 and CDR2 sequences are LNHDA and SQIVND (reference sequence). CDR3 length: 15 residues. V was pared by 7 bases and J by 4 bases, with 8 bases of the junction left unmatched. The CDR3 nucleotides read TGTGCCAGTAATTTAGCGGGAGCCCAATACAATGAGCAGTTCTTC. It specifies CASNLAGAQYNEQFF.

This chain links TRBV27 with TRBJ2-2, with D tentatively TRBD1 (6 bases). CDR3 length equals 15 residues. Germline V gives CDR1 MNHEY, CDR2 SMNVEV (reference sequence). V lost 3 bases to trimming and J lost 6 bases, with 14 bases between them. CDR3 in DNA: TGTGCCAGCAGTTTCTGGCCCCAGGGGTCCGGGGAGCTGTTTTTT. Protein product: CASSFWPQGSGELFF.

The rearrangement joins TRBV15 to TRBJ1-2; D may be TRBD1 (5 bases). Germline-derived CDR1 and CDR2 are LNHNV and YYDKDF (reference sequence). With 0 bases removed from V and 0 bases from J, the gap between germline ends came to 11 bases. The CDR3 length is 16 residues. Here the CDR3 DNA reads TGTGCCACCAGCAGAGATATGACAGCGACTAACTATGGCTACACCTTC. Translated: CATSRDMTATNYGYTF. The whole variable domain, remainder taken from reference TRBV15 and TRBJ1-2, is DAMVIQNPRYQVTQFGKPVTLSCSQTLNHNVMYWYQQKSSQAPKLLFHYYDKDFNNEADTPDNFQSRRPNTSFCFLDIRSPGLGDTAMYLCATSRDMTATNYGYTFGSGTRLTVV.

The chain is built from TRBV11-2 and TRBJ2-7; the match to TRBD2 covers 8 bases. The junction had 10 bases not matched to a gene; V was cut back by 0 bases and J by 3 bases. Looked up from germline, CDR1 is SGHAT and CDR2 is FQNNGV. This CDR3 has 17 residues. The chain's CDR3 is CASSLDPGNSGNYEQYF. Written as DNA, the CDR3 is TGTGCCAGCAGCTTAGATCCGGGTAATAGCGGGAACTACGAGCAGTACTTC.

The gene calls are TRBV13 and TRBJ1-1; 7 bases map to TRBD1. Losses at the gene ends were 5 bases for V and 5 bases for J; bases not matched to a gene: 11. CDR1 PRHDT and CDR2 FYEKMQ come from the germline V gene (reference sequence). The length of the CDR3 is 15 residues. The CDR3 region is CASSIYRGQGTEAFF. For the CDR3, the DNA is TGTGCCAGCAGCATATACAGGGGCCAGGGGACTGAAGCTTTCTTT.

V is TRBV27 and J is TRBJ2-7, with unresolved D. The CDR3 runs 14 residues. V was pared by 0 bases and J by 6 bases, with 12 bases between. Germline V lookup: CDR1 MNHEY, CDR2 SMNVEV (reference sequence). DNA for the CDR3: TGTGCCAGCAGTTTATCATTTATCCCCCGCGAGCAGTACTTC. Translated: CASSLSFIPREQYF.

The gene calls are TRBV6-5 and TRBJ2-2; 8 positions match TRBD1. J gave up 5 bases and V 6 bases, and 8 bases lay outside the gene matches. The CDR3 has 15 amino acids. CDR1 is MNHEY and CDR2 is SVGAGI in the germline V gene. The CDR3 DNA reads TGTGCCAGCAGCCGCGACAGGGGAAAGACCGGGGAGCTGTTTTTT. This translates into CASSRDRGKTGELFF.

This clone was observed a single time. The rearrangement links TRBV18 to TRBJ1-1; D is uncertain. This CDR3 is built from 14 residues. V lost 1 base and J lost 4, with 10 bases in between. Germline-derived CDR1 and CDR2 are KGHSH and LQKENI. The CDR3 sequence is CASSPQAGGTEAFF. DNA for the CDR3: TGTGCCAGCTCACCACAGGCAGGAGGCACTGAAGCTTTCTTT.

The chain combines TRBV6-5 with TRBJ2-3; 13 nucleotides agree with TRBD2. The CDR3 length is 15 residues. V dropped 8 bases and J dropped 1; count of bases not matched to a gene: 3. Germline CDR1 MNHEY, CDR2 SVGAGI. In DNA, the CDR3 is TGTGCCAGCGGAGGACTAGCGGGAGGCACAGATACGCAGTATTTT. This encodes CASGGLAGGTDTQYF.

The chain has TRBV7-2 and TRBJ2-7, with 7 bases fitting TRBD2. With V trimmed by 5 bases and J by 2 bases, 9 bases remained unmatched. The CDR3 is made up of 15 amino acids. Germline V CDR1 and CDR2: SGHTA, FQGNSA. The CDR3 bases are TGTGCCAGCAGCCCCGGGACTAACCGACCCTACGAGCAGTACTTC. This translates into CASSPGTNRPYEQYF.

The J gene is TRBJ2-1, the V gene TRBV29-1; D is possibly TRBD1 (5 bases). The germline V gene encodes CDR1 SQVTM and CDR2 ANQGSEA. The CDR3 sequence is 11 residues long. With 5 bases removed from V and 4 bases from J, the gap between germline ends came to 6 bases. The CDR3, as DNA: TGCAGCGTTTACAGGTACAATGAGCAGTTCTTC. This encodes CSVYRYNEQFF.

This chain uses TRBV18 with TRBJ1-5; 7 positions agree with TRBD1. The CDR3 covers 15 residues. Germline values: CDR1 KGHSH, CDR2 LQKENI. V lost 3 bases, J lost 5 bases, and 7 bases stayed unmatched. This chain's CDR3 is CASSPLGGGDQPQHF. Written as DNA, the CDR3 is TGTGCCAGCTCACCCCTTGGAGGGGGCGATCAGCCCCAGCATTTT.

The V gene is TRBV15, the J gene TRBJ2-2; weak D call: TRBD2 (5 bases). Trimming pared 6 bases from V and 3 bases from J, leaving 8 bases between. Germline V CDR1 and CDR2: LNHNV, YYDKDF (reference sequence). The CDR3 is 13 residues long. The CDR3, as DNA: TGTGCCACCAGACTAGAGTACACCGGGGAGCTGTTTTTT. This codes for CATRLEYTGELFF.